This TCR beta chain emerged from a study of control samples from healthy donors and cancer patients. This clone was found once. The data were produced by immunoSEQ multiplex PCR, yet TCRdb's version contains in-frame clones alone and is incomplete. The data show approximately 220,000 clones, with roughly 94% seen just once and about 1.6% held by the top ten. The specimen sequenced was blood. This clonotype was obtained from a man between 45 and 60 years old in good health.

The CDR3 nucleotides read TGCGCCAGCAGCCCAGGGACAGGGGTAACCGGGGAGCTGTTTTTT. Translating gives CASSPGTGVTGELFF. This chain uses TRBV5-1 with TRBJ2-2, with 10 nucleotides matching TRBD1. CDR1 and CDR2 from the germline V gene are SGHRS and YFSETQ. The V segment lost 4 bases and the J segment 5 bases; nucleotides outside the gene matches: 5. CDR3 length equals 15 residues.